This T cell receptor beta chain emerged from a study of blood T cells in healthy people across ages (dated by TCRdb to 2015 to 2017). About the investigation overall: In model experiments, template switching captured about one uniquely barcoded TCR beta cDNA molecule for every two T cells. For two donors (one aged 18 to 29 and one aged 80 or older), the study analyzed two additional independent replicas of 1 million unique cDNA reads from the same blood draw. To avoid experimental bias, donors of different ages were distributed randomly across sequencing lanes. Age-related changes in TCR beta repertoire diversity were measured in the study by deep sequencing normalized with unique cDNA molecular identifiers. The donors were divided into four age groups: young (average roughly 15 years), middle-aged (almost 40), aged (about 60) and long-lived (about 79). What the study reported, not specific to this receptor: Observed TCR beta diversity correlated strongly with the percentage of naive T cells measured by flow cytometry. Observed TCR beta diversity per million T cells fell roughly linearly with age, and a significant reduction was already apparent by age about 38. Compared with the aged group, the long-lived group had more naive CD4+ T cells, fewer expanded clones and increased TCR diversity, suggesting age selection. Total diversity estimates from one million sequenced T cells were considered lower bounds and underestimates. Since profiling was done on bulk unsorted PBMCs, naive and antigen-experienced compartments could not be conclusively compared. The CMV infection status of donors was not known, potentially confounding age-related changes in expanded clonotypes.

In regard to this clonotype: This receptor's antigen is unknown. Qualities for individual bases were not recorded, and no much larger clone is one base off.

Libraries were constructed by 5' RACE. Sequencing was carried out with an Illumina HiSeq 2500. The second PCR ran for roughly 7 to 11 cycles and used a J-beta primer mix along with a sample-barcoded 5' primer. A unique molecular identifier was introduced onto each TCR beta cDNA molecule by a template-switch 5' adaptor carrying 12 random nucleotides. At least 2.5 million CDR3-containing paired-end reads were obtained from each sample. The Mint cDNA synthesis kit, primed by a TRBC-specific oligonucleotide, was used to synthesize first-strand cDNA from all RNA. After uracil-DNA glycosylase treatment, a first 18-cycle PCR used universal primers M1SS and BC2_uni_R on all cDNA. The authors' pipeline ran thus. Each sample was normalized by randomly selecting 1 million high-quality reads, each carrying a distinct molecular identifier. Reads sharing molecular identifiers were discarded rather than binned into consensus sequences. MiTCR, set to a Q25 quality threshold and the strictest error-elimination algorithm, was used for CDR3 identification, clonotype clustering and error correction. A nonparametric unseen species model using Euler transformation provided a lower-bound estimate of total TCR beta diversity. TCRdb applied fastp at Q25 and MiXCR to the public reads, then kept only in-frame beta chains. Entries are consolidated by CDR3 protein sequence, retaining the most common genes and DNA. The V and J calls were determined by TCRdb, not by the authors. Recorded for this sample are around 800,000 distinct CDR3 sequences; under 55% of them occurred a single time. Of the sample, roughly a fifth falls within the top ten clones.

The CDR3 starts with the cysteine, ends with the phenylalanine, and has 21 residues. Only CDR3 DNA is held: 63 bases, read in frame from base 1. V loses 1 base at its end and J loses 7 bases; junction bases beyond the gene matches: 22. According to the germline V gene, CDR1 reads LGHNA and CDR2 reads YSLEER. Systemically healthy Caucasian individuals from Russia, about 38 in total and aged about 6 to 95 years, were included as donors. Approximately 9.7 milliliters of peripheral blood were drawn from each donor into EDTA-treated Vacutainer tubes. Ficoll-Paque density-gradient centrifugation was used to isolate PBMCs, with at least 6.5 million per sample. Total RNA was extracted from PBMCs with Trizol reagent, with at least 6 micrograms obtained per sample. For every donor, an aliquot of PBMCs went through flow cytometry to measure the percentages of naive CD45RAhigh/CD27high T cells.

This receptor was taken from a man aged 55-75 years in good health. Sequencing was done on a sample of blood. The chain was built from TRBV4-3 and TRBJ1-6; 7 bases in between match TRBD1. The nucleotide sequence is given as TGCGCCAGCAGCCAAGGATCGCGTGGGGTAGGGGGCGTTTCGGTCAATTCACCCCTCCACTTT. Its translation is CASSQGSRGVGGVSVNSPLHF.